A selection of T cell receptor beta chains follows, all from one sample in a study of blood T cell repertoires in COVID-19. Produced via immunoSEQ multiplex PCR; TCRdb's table is partial and in-frame only. The table records 150,000 to 200,000 clones, approximately 84% of them present only once. The material sequenced was peripheral blood. These receptors all come from a human donor with acute or convalescent COVID-19. The donor label of this sample is uncertain. The CDR3 runs from the conserved cysteine through the conserved F or W. Fields, in order: D gene, clone size, J gene, V gene, CDR3 protein, CDR3 DNA. The D gene is left open where the match is weak. Size is omitted from some rows. Given values are once, few, many or a class for expanded clones.

D gene: .
clone size: .
J gene: TRBJ1-1
V gene: TRBV6-2/TRBV6-3
CDR3 protein: CASSYPQVTTEAFF
CDR3 DNA: TGTGCCAGCAGTTACCCCCAGGTAACGACTGAAGCTTTCTTT

D gene: .
clone size: .
J gene: TRBJ1-4
V gene: TRBV20-1
CDR3 protein: CSAGEGEKLFF
CDR3 DNA: TGCAGTGCTGGGGAGGGGGAAAAACTGTTTTTT

D gene: .
clone size: once
J gene: TRBJ2-1
V gene: TRBV12-2
CDR3 protein: CASRFQRDLYNEQFF
CDR3 DNA: TGTGCAAGTCGCTTTCAGCGGGACTTATACAATGAGCAGTTCTTC

D gene: .
clone size: .
J gene: TRBJ1-2
V gene: TRBV29-1
CDR3 protein: CSVEGQIYGYTF
CDR3 DNA: TGCAGCGTTGAAGGGCAGATCTATGGCTACACCTTC

D gene: .
clone size: .
J gene: TRBJ2-3
V gene: TRBV28
CDR3 protein: CASSASGYDTDTQYF
CDR3 DNA: TGTGCCAGCAGTGCCTCCGGGTATGACACAGATACGCAGTATTTT

D gene: .
clone size: .
J gene: TRBJ1-2
V gene: TRBV19
CDR3 protein: CASSKTVTDYGYTF
CDR3 DNA: TGTGCCAGTAGCAAGACAGTTACCGACTATGGCTACACCTTC

D gene: .
clone size: .
J gene: TRBJ2-7
V gene: TRBV7-3
CDR3 protein: CASSPTAGPNEQYF
CDR3 DNA: TGTGCCAGCAGCCCTACTGCAGGGCCTAACGAGCAGTACTTC

D gene: .
clone size: .
J gene: TRBJ2-1
V gene: TRBV5-6
CDR3 protein: CASSPRGGPQQFF
CDR3 DNA: TGTGCCAGCAGCCCAAGGGGGGGACCTCAGCAGTTCTTC

D gene: .
clone size: .
J gene: TRBJ2-7
V gene: TRBV15
CDR3 protein: CATSRETGMSYEQYF
CDR3 DNA: TGTGCCACCAGCAGAGAAACAGGGATGTCCTACGAGCAGTACTTC

D gene: TRBD2
clone size: .
J gene: TRBJ2-5
V gene: TRBV3-1/TRBV3-2
CDR3 protein: CASSQDVGGTQETQYF
CDR3 DNA: TGTGCCAGCAGCCAAGATGTCGGGGGGACCCAAGAGACCCAGTACTTC

D gene: .
clone size: .
J gene: TRBJ1-2
V gene: TRBV11-2
CDR3 protein: CASSLFQEAYTF
CDR3 DNA: TGTGCCAGCAGCTTATTTCAGGAGGCCTACACCTTC

D gene: .
clone size: .
J gene: TRBJ1-6
V gene: TRBV18
CDR3 protein: CASSPLIEATSEGLHF
CDR3 DNA: TGTGCCAGCTCACCACTAATAGAGGCCACCTCCGAAGGCCTCCACTTT

D gene: .
clone size: .
J gene: TRBJ1-2
V gene: TRBV6-6
CDR3 protein: CASSYEGPTGYGYTF
CDR3 DNA: TGTGCCAGCAGTTACGAAGGGCCAACAGGCTATGGCTACACCTTC

D gene: TRBD1
clone size: .
J gene: TRBJ1-5
V gene: TRBV5-1
CDR3 protein: CASSPDRRDQPQHF
CDR3 DNA: TGCGCCAGCAGCCCGGACAGGAGGGATCAGCCCCAGCATTTT

D gene: TRBD1
clone size: .
J gene: TRBJ1-5
V gene: TRBV28
CDR3 protein: CASRGGQVNQPQHF
CDR3 DNA: TGTGCCAGCAGGGGGGGACAGGTAAATCAGCCCCAGCATTTT

D gene: .
clone size: once
J gene: TRBJ1-1
V gene: TRBV7-9
CDR3 protein: CADGSVGGRNTEAFF
CDR3 DNA: TGTGCCGACGGCTCGGTAGGGGGTAGGAACACTGAAGCTTTCTTT

D gene: TRBD1
clone size: .
J gene: TRBJ2-2
V gene: TRBV3-1/TRBV3-2
CDR3 protein: CASSPTGGLGTGELFF
CDR3 DNA: TGTGCCAGCAGCCCTACAGGGGGCTTAGGCACCGGGGAGCTGTTTTTT

D gene: .
clone size: .
J gene: TRBJ1-2
V gene: TRBV6-1
CDR3 protein: CASSDLQALYGYTF
CDR3 DNA: TGTGCCAGCAGTGATCTTCAGGCCTTATATGGCTACACCTTC

D gene: .
clone size: .
J gene: TRBJ2-7
V gene: TRBV11-2
CDR3 protein: CASSPIWEQYF
CDR3 DNA: TGTGCCAGCAGCCCTATATGGGAGCAGTACTTC

D gene: .
clone size: .
J gene: TRBJ1-6
V gene: TRBV7-2
CDR3 protein: CASSLGPDWGSPLHF
CDR3 DNA: TGTGCCAGCAGCCTCGGACCGGACTGGGGATCACCCCTCCACTTT

D gene: .
clone size: .
J gene: TRBJ2-7
V gene: TRBV7-9
CDR3 protein: CASSPGSYEQYF
CDR3 DNA: TGTGCCAGCAGCCCGGGGTCCTACGAGCAGTACTTC

D gene: .
clone size: .
J gene: TRBJ2-1
V gene: TRBV27
CDR3 protein: CASSSPSAGYNEQFF
CDR3 DNA: TGTGCCAGCAGTTCCCCTAGCGCCGGGTACAATGAGCAGTTCTTC

D gene: TRBD1
clone size: .
J gene: TRBJ1-2
V gene: TRBV29-1
CDR3 protein: CSVGNRGPGYTF
CDR3 DNA: TGCAGCGTTGGGAACAGGGGGCCTGGCTACACCTTC

D gene: TRBD2
clone size: .
J gene: TRBJ2-2
V gene: TRBV7-9
CDR3 protein: CASSRGDVDTGELFF
CDR3 DNA: TGTGCCAGCAGCCGGGGGGACGTGGACACCGGGGAGCTGTTTTTT

D gene: TRBD1
clone size: .
J gene: TRBJ2-1
V gene: TRBV2
CDR3 protein: CASRSSGTGGFYEQFF
CDR3 DNA: TGTGCCAGCAGGTCCTCCGGGACAGGGGGCTTTTATGAGCAGTTCTTC